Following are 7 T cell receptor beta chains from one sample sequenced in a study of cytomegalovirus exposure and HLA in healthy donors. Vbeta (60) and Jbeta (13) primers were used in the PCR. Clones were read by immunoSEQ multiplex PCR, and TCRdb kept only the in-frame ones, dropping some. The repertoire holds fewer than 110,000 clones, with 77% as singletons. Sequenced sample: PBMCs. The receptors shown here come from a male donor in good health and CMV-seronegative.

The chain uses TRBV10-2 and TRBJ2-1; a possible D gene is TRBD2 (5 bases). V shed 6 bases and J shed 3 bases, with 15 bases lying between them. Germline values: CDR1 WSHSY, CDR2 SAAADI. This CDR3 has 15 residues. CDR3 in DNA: TGCGCCAGCAGACCCGAGGGCGGGTTCTACAATGAGCAGTTCTTC. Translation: CASRPEGGFYNEQFF.

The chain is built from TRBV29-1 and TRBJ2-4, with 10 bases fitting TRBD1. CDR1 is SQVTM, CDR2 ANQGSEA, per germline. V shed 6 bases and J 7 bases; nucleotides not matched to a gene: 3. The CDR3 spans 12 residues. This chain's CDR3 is CSVETGGNIQYF. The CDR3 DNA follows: TGCAGCGTAGAGACAGGGGGCAACATTCAGTACTTC. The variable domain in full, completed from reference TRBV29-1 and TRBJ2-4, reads SAVISQKPSRDICQRGTSLTIQCQVDSQVTMMFWYRQQPGQSLTLIATANQGSEATYESGFVIDKFPISRPNLTFSTLTVSNMSPEDSSIYLCSVETGGNIQYFGAGTRLSVL.

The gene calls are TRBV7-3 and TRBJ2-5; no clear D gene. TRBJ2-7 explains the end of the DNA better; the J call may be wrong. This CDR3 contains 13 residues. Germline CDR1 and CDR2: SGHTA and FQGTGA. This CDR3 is CASTPLWGYEQYF. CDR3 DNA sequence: TGTGCCAGCACCCCCCTTTGGGGCTACGAGCAGTACTTC.

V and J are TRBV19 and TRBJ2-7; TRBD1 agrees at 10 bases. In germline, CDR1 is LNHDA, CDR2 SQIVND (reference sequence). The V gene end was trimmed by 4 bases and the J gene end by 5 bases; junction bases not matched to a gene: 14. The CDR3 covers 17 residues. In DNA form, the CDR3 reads TGTGCCAGTAGTAGGTTAAACGGACAGGGGGTTTTCCACGAGCAGTACTTC. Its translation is CASSRLNGQGVFHEQYF. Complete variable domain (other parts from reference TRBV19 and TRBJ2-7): DGGITQSPKYLFRKEGQNVTLSCEQNLNHDAMYWYRQDPGQGLRLIYYSQIVNDFQKGDIAEGYSVSREKKESFPLTVTSAQKNPTAFYLCASSRLNGQGVFHEQYFGPGTRLTVT.

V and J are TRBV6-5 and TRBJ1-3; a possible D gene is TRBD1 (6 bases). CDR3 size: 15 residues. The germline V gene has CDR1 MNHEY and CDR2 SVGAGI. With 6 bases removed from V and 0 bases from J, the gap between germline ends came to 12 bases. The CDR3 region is CASSIDRYSGNTIYF. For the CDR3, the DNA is TGTGCCAGCAGCATCGACAGGTACTCTGGAAACACCATATATTTT.

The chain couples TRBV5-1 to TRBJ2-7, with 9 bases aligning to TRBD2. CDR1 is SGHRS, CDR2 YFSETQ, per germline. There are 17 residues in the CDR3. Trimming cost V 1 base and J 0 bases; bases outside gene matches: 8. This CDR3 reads CASSLSPSGTSSYEQYF. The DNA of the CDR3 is TGCGCCAGCAGCTTGTCTCCTAGCGGGACGAGCTCCTACGAGCAGTACTTC. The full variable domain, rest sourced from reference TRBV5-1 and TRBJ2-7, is KAGVTQTPRYLIKTRGQQVTLSCSPISGHRSVSWYQQTPGQGLQFLFEYFSETQRNKGNFPGRFSGRQFSNSRSEMNVSTLELGDSALYLCASSLSPSGTSSYEQYFGPGTRLTVT.

Here the CDR3 DNA reads TGTGCCAGCAGCTTAATAACGAGCAGGGTTATAAACATTCAGTACTTC. This gives the protein CASSLITSRVINIQYF. The chain employs TRBV11-2 and TRBJ2-4; tentative D call: TRBD1 (5 bases). This CDR3 has 16 residues. The ends were cut back, 2 bases at V and 6 bases at J, with 17 bases in the middle. Germline lookup yields CDR1 SGHAT and CDR2 FQNNGV.